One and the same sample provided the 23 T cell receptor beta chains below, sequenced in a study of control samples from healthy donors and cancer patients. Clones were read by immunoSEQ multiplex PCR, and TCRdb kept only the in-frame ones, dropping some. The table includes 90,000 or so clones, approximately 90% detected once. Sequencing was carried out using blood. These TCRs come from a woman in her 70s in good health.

The chain's CDR3 is CASRGTVGEQYF. DNA for the CDR3: TGTGCCAGCAGGGGGACTGTGGGAGAGCAGTACTTC. The chain has TRBV2 and TRBJ2-7, with TRBD2 as a possible D gene (6 bases). There are 12 residues in the CDR3. CDR1 and CDR2 from the germline V gene are SNHLY and FYNNEI. Trimming removed 6 bases from V and 7 bases from J, with 13 bases in between.

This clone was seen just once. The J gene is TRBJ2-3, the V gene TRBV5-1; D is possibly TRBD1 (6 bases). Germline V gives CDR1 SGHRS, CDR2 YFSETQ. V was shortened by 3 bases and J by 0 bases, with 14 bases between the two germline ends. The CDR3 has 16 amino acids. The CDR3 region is CASSYGDRTSTDTQYF. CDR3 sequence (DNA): TGCGCCAGCAGCTACGGCGACAGGACTAGCACAGATACGCAGTATTTT.

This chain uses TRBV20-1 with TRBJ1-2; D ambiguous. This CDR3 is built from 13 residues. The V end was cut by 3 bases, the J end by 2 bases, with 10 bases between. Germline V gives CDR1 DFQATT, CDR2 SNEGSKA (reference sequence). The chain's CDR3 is CSASLSLNYGYTF. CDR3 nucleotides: TGCAGTGCTAGTCTTAGCCTAAACTATGGCTACACCTTC.

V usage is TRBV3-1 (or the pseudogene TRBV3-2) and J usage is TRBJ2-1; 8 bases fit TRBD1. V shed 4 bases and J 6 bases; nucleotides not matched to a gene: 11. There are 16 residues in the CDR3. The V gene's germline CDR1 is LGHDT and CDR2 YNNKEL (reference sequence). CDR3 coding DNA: TGTGCCAGCAGCCCAAAGGACAGGGTTCGCCGCAATGAGCAGTTCTTC. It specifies CASSPKDRVRRNEQFF.

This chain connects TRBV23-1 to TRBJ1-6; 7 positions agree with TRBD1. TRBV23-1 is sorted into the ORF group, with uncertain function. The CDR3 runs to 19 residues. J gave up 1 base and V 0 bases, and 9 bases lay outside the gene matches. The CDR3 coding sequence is TGCGCCAGCAGTCAATCCCAGGGGGAGACGGGGTCCTATAATTCACCCCTCCACTTT. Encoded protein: CASSQSQGETGSYNSPLHF.

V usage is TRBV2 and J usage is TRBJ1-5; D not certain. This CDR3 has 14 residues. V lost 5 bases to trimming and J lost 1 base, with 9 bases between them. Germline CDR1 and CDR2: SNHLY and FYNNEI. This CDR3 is CASSWFESNQPQHF. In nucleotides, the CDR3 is TGTGCCAGCAGTTGGTTCGAGAGCAATCAGCCCCAGCATTTT.

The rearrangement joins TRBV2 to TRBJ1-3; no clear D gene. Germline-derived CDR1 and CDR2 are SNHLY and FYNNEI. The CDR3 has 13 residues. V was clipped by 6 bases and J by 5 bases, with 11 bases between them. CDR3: CASREPPRNTIYF. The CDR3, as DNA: TGTGCCAGCAGGGAGCCCCCCAGAAACACCATATATTTT.

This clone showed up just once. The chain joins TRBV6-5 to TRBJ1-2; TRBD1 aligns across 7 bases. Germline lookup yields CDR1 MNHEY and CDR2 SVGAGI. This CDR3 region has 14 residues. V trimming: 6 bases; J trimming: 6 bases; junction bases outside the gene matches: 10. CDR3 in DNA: TGTGCCAGCAGGAGAATCGGACAGGACAATGGCTACACCTTC. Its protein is CASRRIGQDNGYTF.

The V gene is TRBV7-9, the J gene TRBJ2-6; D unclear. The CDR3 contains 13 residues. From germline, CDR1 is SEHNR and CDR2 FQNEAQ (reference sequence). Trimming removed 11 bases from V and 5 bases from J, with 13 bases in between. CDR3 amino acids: CAQLGDRANVLTF. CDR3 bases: TGTGCCCAGCTAGGCGATCGGGCCAACGTCCTGACTTTC.

The CDR3 coding sequence is TGTGCCAGCAGCCTGCCCCTGGGCGGCACCATCACCGGGGAGCTGTTTTTT. Amino acids: CASSLPLGGTITGELFF. This chain links TRBV14 with TRBJ2-2; no clear D. Trimming stripped 4 bases from V and 4 bases from J, with 19 bases between. Germline V gene data show CDR1 as SGHDN and CDR2 as FVKESK. The CDR3 is made up of 17 amino acids.

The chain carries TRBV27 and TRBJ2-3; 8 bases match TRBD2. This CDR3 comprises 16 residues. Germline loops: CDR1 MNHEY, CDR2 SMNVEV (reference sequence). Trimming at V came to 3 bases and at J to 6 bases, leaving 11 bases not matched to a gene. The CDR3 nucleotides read TGTGCCAGCAGTTTTTGGGCGGGGGGTAGCGGCGATACGCAGTATTTT. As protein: CASSFWAGGSGDTQYF.

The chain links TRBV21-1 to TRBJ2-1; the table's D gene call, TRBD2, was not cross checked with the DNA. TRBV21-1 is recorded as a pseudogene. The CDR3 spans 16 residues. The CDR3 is CASSKGGTSPNNEQFF. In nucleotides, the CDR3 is TGTGCCAGCAGCAAAGGAGGGACTTCCCCAAACAATGAGCAGTTCTTC.

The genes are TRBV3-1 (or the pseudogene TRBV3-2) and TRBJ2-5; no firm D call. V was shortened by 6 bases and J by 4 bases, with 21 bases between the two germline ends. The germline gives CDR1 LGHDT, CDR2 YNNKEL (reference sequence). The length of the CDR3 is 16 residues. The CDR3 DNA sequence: TGTGCCAGCAGTCCCACCACGCGATCAAGAGGAGAGACCCAGTACTTC. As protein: CASSPTTRSRGETQYF.

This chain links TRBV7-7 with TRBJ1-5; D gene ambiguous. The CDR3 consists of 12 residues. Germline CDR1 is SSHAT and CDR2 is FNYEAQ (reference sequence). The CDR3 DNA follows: TGTGCTAGCGAGCGATATTACGAGCCCCAGCATTTT. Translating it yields CASERYYEPQHF.

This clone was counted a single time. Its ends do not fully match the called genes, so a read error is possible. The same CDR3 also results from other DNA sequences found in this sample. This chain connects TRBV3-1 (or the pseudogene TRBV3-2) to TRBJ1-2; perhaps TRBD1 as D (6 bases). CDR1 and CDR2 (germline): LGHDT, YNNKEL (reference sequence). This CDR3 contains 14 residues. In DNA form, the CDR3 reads TGTGCCAGCAGCTCTGTCCAGGGGCGGGGTGGCTATACCTTC. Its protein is CASSSVQGRGGYTF.

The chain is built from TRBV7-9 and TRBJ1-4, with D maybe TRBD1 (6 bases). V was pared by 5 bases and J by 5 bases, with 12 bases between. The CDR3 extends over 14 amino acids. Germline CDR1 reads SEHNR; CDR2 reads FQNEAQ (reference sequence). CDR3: CASSRDRSNEKLFF. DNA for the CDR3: TGTGCCAGCAGCCGTGACAGGAGCAATGAAAAACTGTTTTTT.

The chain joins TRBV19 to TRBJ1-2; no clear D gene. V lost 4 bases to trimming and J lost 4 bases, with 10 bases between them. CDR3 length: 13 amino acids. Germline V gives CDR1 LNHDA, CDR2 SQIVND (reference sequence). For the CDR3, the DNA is TGTGCCAGTAGTACTCGAGGGCCCTATGGCTACACCTTC. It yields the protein CASSTRGPYGYTF.

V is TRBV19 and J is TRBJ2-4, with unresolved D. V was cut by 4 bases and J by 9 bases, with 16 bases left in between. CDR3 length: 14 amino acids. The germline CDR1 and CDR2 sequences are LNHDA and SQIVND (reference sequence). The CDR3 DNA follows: TGTGCCAGTAGTACGGACCTCTCCCCGGGCATTCAGTACTTC. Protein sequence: CASSTDLSPGIQYF. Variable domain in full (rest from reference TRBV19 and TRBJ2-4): DGGITQSPKYLFRKEGQNVTLSCEQNLNHDAMYWYRQDPGQGLRLIYYSQIVNDFQKGDIAEGYSVSREKKESFPLTVTSAQKNPTAFYLCASSTDLSPGIQYFGAGTRLSVL.

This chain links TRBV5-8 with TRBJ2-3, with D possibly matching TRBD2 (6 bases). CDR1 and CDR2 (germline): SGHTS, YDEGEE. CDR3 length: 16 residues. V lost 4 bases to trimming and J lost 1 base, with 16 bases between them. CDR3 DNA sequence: TGTGCCAGCAGCCCGGGGAGGTCCCTTGGCACAGATACGCAGTATTTT. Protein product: CASSPGRSLGTDTQYF.

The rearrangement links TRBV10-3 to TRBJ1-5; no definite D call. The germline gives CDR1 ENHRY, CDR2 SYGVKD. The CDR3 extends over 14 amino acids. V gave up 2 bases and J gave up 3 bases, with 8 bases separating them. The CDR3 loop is CAISETPTNQPQHF. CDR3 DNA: TGTGCCATCAGTGAGACCCCGACCAATCAGCCCCAGCATTTT.

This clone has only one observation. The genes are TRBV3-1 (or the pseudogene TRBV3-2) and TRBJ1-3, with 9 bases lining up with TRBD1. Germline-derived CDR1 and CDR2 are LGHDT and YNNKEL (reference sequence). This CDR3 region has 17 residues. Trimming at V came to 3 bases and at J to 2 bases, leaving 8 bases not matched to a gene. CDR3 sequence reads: CASSHRQGGGAGNTIYF. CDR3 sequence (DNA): TGTGCCAGCAGCCACAGACAGGGGGGAGGCGCTGGAAACACCATATATTTT.

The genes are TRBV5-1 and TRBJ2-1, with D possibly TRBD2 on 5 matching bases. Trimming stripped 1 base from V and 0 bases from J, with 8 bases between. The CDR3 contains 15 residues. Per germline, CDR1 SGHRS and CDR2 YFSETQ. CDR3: CASSLPGSSYNEQFF. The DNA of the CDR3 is TGCGCCAGCAGCTTGCCGGGAAGCTCCTACAATGAGCAGTTCTTC.

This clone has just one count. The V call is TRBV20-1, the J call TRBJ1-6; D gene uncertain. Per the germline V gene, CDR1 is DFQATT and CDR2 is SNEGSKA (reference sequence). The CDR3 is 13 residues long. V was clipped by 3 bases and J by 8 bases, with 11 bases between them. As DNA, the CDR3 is TGCAGTGCTAGTTCTAGAGTGGATTCACCCCTCCACTTT. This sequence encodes CSASSRVDSPLHF.